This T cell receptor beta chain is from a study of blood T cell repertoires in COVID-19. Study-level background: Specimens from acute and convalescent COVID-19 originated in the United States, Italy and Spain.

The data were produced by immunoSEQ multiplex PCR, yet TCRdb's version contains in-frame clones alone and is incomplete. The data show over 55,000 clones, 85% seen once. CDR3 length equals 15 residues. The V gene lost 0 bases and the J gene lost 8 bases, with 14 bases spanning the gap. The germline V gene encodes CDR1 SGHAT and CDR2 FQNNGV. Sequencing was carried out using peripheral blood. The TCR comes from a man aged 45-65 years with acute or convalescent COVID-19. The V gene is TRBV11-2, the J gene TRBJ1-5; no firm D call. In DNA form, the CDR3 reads TGTGCCAGCAGCTTAGATTCGGGGTACGGGGAGCCCCAGCATTTT. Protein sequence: CASSLDSGYGEPQHF. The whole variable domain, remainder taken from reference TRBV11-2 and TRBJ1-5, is EAGVAQSPRYKIIEKRQSVAFWCNPISGHATLYWYQQILGQGPKLLIQFQNNGVVDDSQLPKDRFSAERLKGVDSTLKIQPAKLEDSAVYLCASSLDSGYGEPQHFGDGTRLSIL.